A selection of T cell receptor beta chains follows, all from one sample in a study of cytomegalovirus exposure and HLA in healthy donors. Repertoires were generated with immunoSEQ multiplex PCR, while TCRdb's copy carries only in-frame clones and drops some. Among roughly 120,000 clones listed, about 81% were seen once. The sequenced sample consisted of PBMCs. These receptors were obtained from a woman aged 25-40 years in good health and CMV-seronegative. CDR3s include the opening cysteine and the closing phenylalanine or tryptophan. Each record gives: CDR3 DNA, CDR3 protein, V gene, clone size, D gene, J gene. The D gene is left open where the match is weak. Clone size is not always given. Where it is, it says once, few, many or a class for expanded clones.

TGCAGCGTTGATCGACTAGCGGGGGACGATGAGCAGTTCTTC	CSVDRLAGDDEQFF	TRBV29-1	.	TRBD2	TRBJ2-1
TGTGCCAGCAGCTCAACCGGGACAGGGACCTATGGCTACACCTTC	CASSSTGTGTYGYTF	TRBV7-9	.	TRBD1	TRBJ1-2
TGTGCCAGCAGCTTCCGCGGGGGGGGATCCTACGAGCAGTACTTC	CASSFRGGGSYEQYF	TRBV5-6	.	TRBD2	TRBJ2-7
TGTGCCAGTAGACAGGGAGGCAACACCGGGGAGCTGTTTTTT	CASRQGGNTGELFF	TRBV6-6	.	.	TRBJ2-2
TGTGCCTGGAACTCCAAGGCGGCAGGGGGTGGGAACACTGAAGCTTTCTTT	CAWNSKAAGGGNTEAFF	TRBV30	.	TRBD1	TRBJ1-1
TGTGCCAGTAGTACCCCCCCGGGGAGGGAACCCGGCGGGGAGCTGTTTTTT	CASSTPPGREPGGELFF	TRBV19	.	TRBD2	TRBJ2-2
TGTGCCAGCAGCCTAGCCGGGACAGGGGGTTATGGCTACACCTTC	CASSLAGTGGYGYTF	TRBV7-9	.	TRBD1	TRBJ1-2
TGTGCCAGCAGCCCCCGCGCCGGGGTCGGGTACAATGAGCAGTTCTTC	CASSPRAGVGYNEQFF	TRBV7-9	.	.	TRBJ2-1
TGTGCCAGCAGGGATCAGGGGAACACCGGGGAGCTGTTTTTT	CASRDQGNTGELFF	TRBV2	few	.	TRBJ2-2
TGCGCCAGCAGTGAAGAGTCGAGCGGGGGGGCATCCGGGCAGTTCTTC	CASSEESSGGASGQFF	TRBV10-1	.	TRBD2	TRBJ2-1
TGCGCCAGCAGCCAACAGGGGGTGGATCAGCCCCAGCATTTT	CASSQQGVDQPQHF	TRBV4-1	.	TRBD1	TRBJ1-5
TGTGCCAGCAGCCTAGTCGGGGGAGCTGGAAACACCATATATTTT	CASSLVGGAGNTIYF	TRBV5-5	.	.	TRBJ1-3
TGCACCAGCAGCCAAGTTTTTCGGAACAGCCAAGACTCCTACGAGCAGTACTTC	CTSSQVFRNSQDSYEQYF	TRBV1	.	.	TRBJ2-7
TGTGCCAGCAGCTCGGGACATGTGAACACTGAAGCTTTCTTT	CASSSGHVNTEAFF	TRBV5-4	.	.	TRBJ1-1
TGCGCCAGCAGCCCGTTTACACAGAACTATGGCTACACCTTC	CASSPFTQNYGYTF	TRBV5-1	once	.	TRBJ1-2
TGCAGCGTTGTCTCCGGGGCTGGGGCCAACGTCCTGACTTTC	CSVVSGAGANVLTF	TRBV29-1	.	.	TRBJ2-6
TGTGCCAGCAGTTTAAGGACAGGGGGCTACACTGAAGCTTTCTTT	CASSLRTGGYTEAFF	TRBV27	.	TRBD1	TRBJ1-1
TGTGCCAGCAGCACTAGAAATGAGCAGTTCTTC	CASSTRNEQFF	TRBV9	.	.	TRBJ2-1
TGTGCCAGCAGCTATGGAAGGGGAGAGCAGTACTTC	CASSYGRGEQYF	TRBV5-6	.	.	TRBJ2-7
TGTGCCAGCAGCGGCCGACAGGGATCCTACAATGAGCAGTTCTTC	CASSGRQGSYNEQFF	TRBV5-5	once	TRBD1	TRBJ2-1
TGTGCCAGCAGCATAGACCTCACCGGGACAGAGGTCGGTACAGAAAAACTGTTTTTT	CASSIDLTGTEVGTEKLFF	TRBV7-8	.	TRBD1	TRBJ1-4
TGTGCCAGCAGTCCCACCCGGGGGGGGCAGGCATACAATGAGCAGTTCTTC	CASSPTRGGQAYNEQFF	TRBV28	.	TRBD2	TRBJ2-1
TGTGCCAGCAGCTTGGGACCCTCACGGGAAACGGGAGGAAACACCATATATTTT	CASSLGPSRETGGNTIYF	TRBV5-5	few	.	TRBJ1-3
TGTGCCAGCAGTGAACCGGGCGGGGATCTGTTTTTT	CASSEPGGDLFF	TRBV25-1	.	.	TRBJ2-2
TGTGCCAGCAGTGAACAAATACTGAGCTCCTACAATGAGCAGTTCTTC	CASSEQILSSYNEQFF	TRBV6-1	.	.	TRBJ2-1
TGTGCCAGCAGCGAACAGGGGCGATTCACCTTC	CASSEQGRFTF	TRBV7-9	.	TRBD1	TRBJ1-2
TGCGCCAGCAGGGATAGGGGGAACGGATCCTACGAGCAGTACTTC	CASRDRGNGSYEQYF	TRBV5-1	.	.	TRBJ2-7
TGCGCCAGCAGCCAAGCTGTAGCGGGGGGGCGGTACGAGCAGTACTTC	CASSQAVAGGRYEQYF	TRBV4-1	.	TRBD2	TRBJ2-7
TGTGCCAGTACCCCGGGGAATAGCAATCAGCCCCAGCATTTT	CASTPGNSNQPQHF	TRBV19	.	.	TRBJ1-5
TGTGCCAGCAGCTTAGCTTCCGCGGATGAGCAGTTCTTC	CASSLASADEQFF	TRBV7-6	.	.	TRBJ2-1
TGTGCCAGCAGCGTTGACGGGAGTTCGACAGATACGCAGTATTTT	CASSVDGSSTDTQYF	TRBV9	few	.	TRBJ2-3
TGTGCCAGCAGCCGATCTCTAGCGGGGGGGCCGGGCACAGATACGCAGTATTTT	CASSRSLAGGPGTDTQYF	TRBV4-2	.	TRBD2	TRBJ2-3
TGTGCCAGCAGCGTATATCTGGGAGCAGGCCCCGACCCTGAAGCTTTCTTT	CASSVYLGAGPDPEAFF	TRBV9	once	.	TRBJ1-1
TGTGCCAGCAGCCTACAGGGGCGCGGTAGTCAGCCCCAGCATTTT	CASSLQGRGSQPQHF	TRBV7-8	.	TRBD1	TRBJ1-5
TGTGCCAGCAGTGTGCGGGGGCATGACTACACCTTC	CASSVRGHDYTF	TRBV2	.	.	TRBJ1-2
TGTGCCAACACCGGGACAGAATTTTCAGATACGCAGTATTTT	CANTGTEFSDTQYF	TRBV2	few	TRBD1	TRBJ2-3
TGTGCCAGCGGGAGACTAGCGGGCACAGATACGCAGTATTTT	CASGRLAGTDTQYF	TRBV2	.	TRBD2	TRBJ2-3
TGCAGCGTAGAGAGTATGAACACTGAAGCTTTCTTT	CSVESMNTEAFF	TRBV29-1	.	.	TRBJ1-1
TGTGCCAGCAGCTTAGGTCCCGTGACAGGGTTAGGGAACTATGGCTACACCTTC	CASSLGPVTGLGNYGYTF	TRBV11-2	.	TRBD1	TRBJ1-2
TGTGCCAGCAGCCAATCCCCAGGGGGAGGATATAGCAATCAGCCCCAGCATTTT	CASSQSPGGGYSNQPQHF	TRBV16	.	TRBD1	TRBJ1-5
TGTGCCACCAGCAGAGTAGAGGCTGGAAACACCATATATTTT	CATSRVEAGNTIYF	TRBV15	.	.	TRBJ1-3